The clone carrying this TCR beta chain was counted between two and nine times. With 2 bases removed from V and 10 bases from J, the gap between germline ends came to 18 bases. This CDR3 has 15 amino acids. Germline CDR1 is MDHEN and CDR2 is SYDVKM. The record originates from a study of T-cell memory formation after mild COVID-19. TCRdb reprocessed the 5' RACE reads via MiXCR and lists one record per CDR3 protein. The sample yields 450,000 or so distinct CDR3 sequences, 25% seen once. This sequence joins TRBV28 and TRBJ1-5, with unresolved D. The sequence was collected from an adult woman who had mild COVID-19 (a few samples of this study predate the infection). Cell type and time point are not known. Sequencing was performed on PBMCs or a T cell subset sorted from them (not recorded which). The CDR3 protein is CASSLEKLAAGPQHF. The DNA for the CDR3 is TGTGCCAGCAGTTTAGAGAAGTTGGCCGCGGGACCCCAGCATTTT.